A single TCR beta chain is shown here with its context. This clonotype appeared a few times. There is no known antigen for this receptor. The input lacks base qualities; no much larger clone sits a single base away. This specimen comes from a study of molecular identifiers for immune sequencing clone quantification (dated 2018 in TCRdb). Study-level background: For a replicate experiment, RNA from 20,000 or 100,000 naive CD8 T cells was divided into five aliquots, of which four were sequenced. CD8 T cells were used in a methods study to benchmark molecular-identifier clustering-based TCR repertoire sequencing (MIDCIRS) and TCR RNA copy counting. The paper's findings and limits, for the study overall: Highly expanded clone sizes could be underestimated if identical TCR molecules share a barcode. Spiked-in Jurkat TCR RNA (approximately 9 copies' worth), which is not part of the donor repertoire, was contained in the naive libraries. When barcode sub-clustering was left out, chimeric consensus sequences inflated TCR diversity, with chimeras reaching as high as 47%. In CMV-specific effector cells, clones with more than 20 RNA copies contained over 98% of molecules, whereas in naive cells such clones contained under 1% of molecules. Even against a background of around 950,000 naive CD8 T cells, spiked-in Jurkat TCR RNA amounting to a single cell's worth was reported to be detectable. Modeling gave about 3 recovered TCR RNA copies per cell versus about 10 by digital PCR, implying around 31% capture efficiency.

Libraries of naive CD8 T cells were built from about 19,000 to 1,100,000 sorted cells, with 10%, 30% or 50% of the purified RNA used. Naive CD8 T cells were FACS-sorted as CD8+CD4-CCR7+CD45RA+ on a BD FACSAria II into RLT Plus buffer. To test detection sensitivity, Jurkat RNA equivalent to about ten TCR copies was spiked into samples of about 19,000-1,000,000 naive CD8 T cells. CD8 T cells were enriched using RosetteSep CD8+ T Cell Enrichment Cocktail and Ficoll-Paque, and the enriched cells then underwent ACK red cell lysis. V and J are truncated by 5 bases and 8 bases respectively, leaving an intervening sequence of 12 bases. CDR1 and CDR2, looked up from the germline V gene (reference sequence), are LNHDA and SQIVND. Measured from the cysteine to the phenylalanine, the CDR3 is 12 residues long. The sequence is cut down to CDR3 DNA, 36 bases in frame from base 1. The method behind the library was PCR. This sample was sequenced with a NextSeq 500. Preparation of bulk TCR libraries followed a previously described approach, with the TCR primers listed in Table S5. Total RNA was purified with the Qiagen AllPrep DNA/RNA kit. Before any analysis, reads coming from multiple sequencing runs of the same library were combined into one pool. The source study handled its data this way. Reads were retained only if their TCR constant sequence matched exactly, and those retained reads were trimmed to 150 nt and grouped according to their 12-nt molecular barcodes. Within each barcode group, reads were sub-clustered at a 15% Levenshtein threshold, and quality-weighted consensus sequences were built per RNA molecule. Non-functional sequences were excluded, and lower-count sequences lying one edit away from another sequence were also excluded. Based on a fit of two negative binomial distributions, barcode sub-clusters having less than 20% of the maximum read count were discarded. In TCRdb, the public reads were trimmed at Q25 with fastp and aligned with MiXCR, with productive beta chains retained. A single entry per CDR3 protein holds the most common genes and DNA from its merged rows. These V and J calls originate from TCRdb's pipeline instead of the authors' own analysis. The sample includes over 550,000 distinct CDR3 sequences, with roughly 25% observed a single time. Approximately 0.75% of the sample goes to the ten largest clones.

The source is a human donor in good health. Some libraries in this study had Jurkat cell RNA spiked in. The V and J genes are TRBV19 and TRBJ1-2; TRBD1 is perhaps the D gene, given 5 matching bases. Source material: naive CD8+ T cells from blood, with Jurkat cell RNA spiked in. Taken with the paper, the label for cell subset or site translates to: FACS-sorted CD8+CD4-CCR7+CD45RA+ naive T cells. DNA sequence: TGTGCCAGTAGTGCCGGGGCCGGGGGCTACACCTTC. Translated, it reads CASSAGAGGYTF.